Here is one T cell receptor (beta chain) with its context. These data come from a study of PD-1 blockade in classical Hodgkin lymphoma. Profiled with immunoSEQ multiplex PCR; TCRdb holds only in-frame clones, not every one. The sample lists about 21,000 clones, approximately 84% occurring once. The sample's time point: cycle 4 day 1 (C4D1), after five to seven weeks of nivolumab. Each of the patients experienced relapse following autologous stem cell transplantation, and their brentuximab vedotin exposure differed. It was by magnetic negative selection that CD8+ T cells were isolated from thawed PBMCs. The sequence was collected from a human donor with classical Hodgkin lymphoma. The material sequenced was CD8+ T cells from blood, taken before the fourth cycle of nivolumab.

The CDR3, as DNA: TGTGCCAGCGCCCCCCCCCAGGGTTTTTTGACAGATACGCAGTATTTT. Its translation: CASAPPQGFLTDTQYF. The chain couples TRBV7-9 to TRBJ2-3; TRBD1 might be the D (5 bases). CDR3 length: 16 amino acids. Germline V gene sequence: CDR1 SEHNR, CDR2 FQNEAQ (reference sequence). The ends were cut back, 8 bases at V and 3 bases at J, with 21 bases in the middle.